Sequencing of this T cell receptor (beta chain) was carried out in a study of early T cells in non-severe SARS-CoV-2 infection. The overall study: Whole-blood bulk RNA, unsorted, was sequenced, and chains were unpaired.

Germline V gene data show CDR1 as SGHDN and CDR2 as FVKESK. The V end lost 3 bases, the J end lost 9 bases, and 9 bases lay between the germline ends. This CDR3 has 13 residues. Notes on the study in general: The matching step, a VDJdb search, favored anti-spike CD8 responses and missed private and CD4 specificities.

Individually, cDNA molecules had unique molecular identifiers attached to them. TCRdb processed the 5' RACE reads anew with MiXCR; each CDR3 protein has one entry. The repertoire includes some 77,000 distinct CDR3 sequences, 7.5% to 10% of them detected once, and about 4.6% sits in the top ten. About this clonotype: Its cognate antigen is unknown.

This rearrangement joins TRBV14 to TRBJ1-6, with D hard to call. Input material: whole blood. This receptor was taken from an adult who was a healthcare worker with PCR-confirmed SARS-CoV-2 infection or an uninfected control (not recorded which). DNA of the CDR3: TGTGCCAGCAGCCACGGGAGGCGTTCACCCCTCCACTTT. This translates into CASSHGRRSPLHF.